This is a list of T cell receptor beta chains from one sample in a study of shared clonotypes between healthy human individuals. Method: immunoSEQ multiplex PCR; TCRdb's copy keeps in-frame clones and lacks some. The sample yields some 2 million clones, less than 95% seen once. The sequencing input was naive CD8+ T cells sorted from blood. These TCRs come from a man younger than 30 in good health. The CDR3 runs from the conserved cysteine through the conserved F or W. A D gene is named only where the DNA matches it firmly. Clone size is not always given. Where it is, it says once, few, many or a class for expanded clones.

-,-,TRBJ2-3,TRBV5-4,TGTGCCAGCAGCTCGCTTCCCGGGACACTTAGCACAGATACGCAGTATTTT,CASSSLPGTLSTDTQYF
-,-,TRBJ2-7,TRBV5-1,TGCGCCAGCAGCTTAGGGCTGCCGAGCTCCTACGAGCAGTACTTC,CASSLGLPSSYEQYF
-,once,TRBJ1-4,TRBV5-4,TGTGCCAGCAGCTCCGCCGGGACCACAAATGAAAAACTGTTTTTT,CASSSAGTTNEKLFF
TRBD1,-,TRBJ2-7,TRBV7-6,TGTGCCAGCAGCTTAGAATGGACAGGGGTTTTCGAGCAGTACTTC,CASSLEWTGVFEQYF
TRBD1,-,TRBJ1-6,TRBV7-9,TGTGCCAGCAGCACTGGGACAGGGGGCTCCTATAATTCACCCCTCCACTTT,CASSTGTGGSYNSPLHF
TRBD1,-,TRBJ1-2,TRBV9,TGTGCCAGCAGCGTAGAGGGGGCGCTTGATGGAGTCGGTGGCTACACCTTC,CASSVEGALDGVGGYTF
-,-,TRBJ1-3,TRBV10-3,TGTGCCATCAGTGGAGTCGGGACTGGAAACACCATATATTTT,CAISGVGTGNTIYF
-,-,TRBJ1-4,TRBV30,TGTGCCTGGAGTGTAGGAGAAAAACTGTTTTTT,CAWSVGEKLFF
-,-,TRBJ1-1,TRBV13,TGTGCCAGCAGGCAGGGAACGAACACTGAAGCTTTCTTT,CASRQGTNTEAFF
-,once,TRBJ2-1,TRBV30,TGTGCCTGGAGCCCCCCTCCCGAGCAGTTCTTC,CAWSPPPEQFF
TRBD1,-,TRBJ2-7,TRBV27,TGTGCCAGCAGTTTAGAGGGGGCTTCACATTACGAGCAGTACTTC,CASSLEGASHYEQYF
-,-,TRBJ2-1,TRBV27,TGTGCCAGCAGTTTACGGTCAGACTACAATGAGCAGTTCTTC,CASSLRSDYNEQFF
TRBD2,-,TRBJ2-3,TRBV13,TGTGCCAGCAGCGCAAGACTAGCGGGGTCCGTTTTGGGGTCAGATACGCAGTATTTT,CASSARLAGSVLGSDTQYF
-,-,TRBJ1-1,TRBV6-1,TGTGCCAGCAGTGAAGCGCGATATCTTTCGGGGGAGGCGAACACTGAAGCTTTCTTT,CASSEARYLSGEANTEAFF
TRBD2,-,TRBJ2-7,TRBV19,TGTGCCAGTAGTAGGGGACTAGCGGGATCCTACGAGCAGTACTTC,CASSRGLAGSYEQYF
TRBD2,-,TRBJ2-5,TRBV11-2,TGTGCCAGCAGCCCACCGACTAGCGGACTTGGGGACTTC,CASSPPTSGLGDF